This T cell receptor beta chain was retrieved from a study of blood T cell repertoires in COVID-19. Study at large: Both acute and convalescent COVID-19 samples were obtained from the United States, Italy and Spain. PBMCs, B-cell-depleted T cells, or T cells were the source of the cDNA or gDNA that made up the material.

There are a few counts of this clone. The CDR3 extends over 14 amino acids. After removal of 7 bases from V and 1 base from J, the junction contained 4 bases not matched to a gene. Germline CDR1 is LNHDA and CDR2 is SQIVND (reference sequence). In the authors' methods: From reference gene primer amplification, estimates of nucleated cell counts were derived. TCRdb's table, derived via immunoSEQ multiplex PCR, lists solely in-frame clones and lacks some. V and J calls and clone size come straight from that table; D and trimming were deduced from the DNA. This sample carries around 45,000 clones, around 79% of them seen once, and the ten largest clones take approximately 30%.

The TCR originated in a woman at least 80 years old with acute or convalescent COVID-19. This rearrangement joins TRBV19 to TRBJ1-1, with 9 nucleotides matching TRBD1. Sequenced material: peripheral blood. The CDR3 region is CASNMGQGNTEAFF. In DNA, the CDR3 is TGTGCCAGTAACATGGGACAGGGGAACACTGAAGCTTTCTTT.